This TCR beta chain originates from a study of T cell changes during pregnancy in multiple sclerosis. Generated by immunoSEQ multiplex PCR, the TCRdb table keeps only in-frame clones and is missing some. Altogether around 40,000 clones are present, over 80% being singletons, with the ten largest covering 26%. The CDR3 covers 11 residues. J lost 5 bases, V lost 8 bases, and 3 bases had no gene match. Germline V lookup: CDR1 MDHEN, CDR2 SYDVKM. This chain links TRBV28 with TRBJ2-7; TRBD1 matches at 7 bases. The TCR comes from a female donor with multiple sclerosis, enrolled in a pregnancy study. Sample: CD8+ T cells from peripheral blood mononuclear cells, taken before pregnancy. CDR3 nucleotide sequence: TGTGCCAGCTACAGGGGAAACGAGCAGTACTTC. It codes for CASYRGNEQYF.